This T cell receptor beta chain was captured by sequencing in a study of T cell responses to AZD1222 COVID-19 vaccine (dated by TCRdb to the early 2020s). Regarding the study in general: Because spike-specific TCR depth and breadth did not differ between the two schedules, AZD1222 recipients who got a second dose at roughly 4 weeks were pooled with those who got a second dose at roughly 12 weeks. TCR sequencing was performed for roughly 240 trial participants, of whom approximately 200 were given two doses of AZD1222 and some 25 were given two doses of MenACWY control vaccine. Trial participants were enrolled by age into subgroups of 18-55, 56-69 and 70-plus years, and 148, 28 and 57 TCR-sequenced participants, respectively, were included in these subgroups. Summary of the overall study and its limitations: Spike-specific TCR breadth and depth rose significantly after two AZD1222 doses compared with day 0 and with MenACWY recipients. Reportedly, almost half of the unique spike-specific TCRs recognized epitopes lying outside the regions that are mutated in the B.1.351 and B.1.1.7 variants. Vaccine-associated CD4 TCRs spanned the whole spike protein, with dominant responses in regions 160-218 and 743-854. The 56-69-year group was small, and its depth increase did not reach significance, likely because of low power. Only five to seven AZD1222 recipients were SARS-CoV-2 seropositive at baseline, limiting conclusions about previously exposed vaccinees. Because no day 14 peak-response samples were available, the repertoires could be characterized only after the peak T cell response. Participants were mostly white British, with more females than males. The authors suggested clonal diversity may have been underestimated.

As to this clone: No antigen is known for it. No base-level quality is on record; no much larger clone is a single base apart.

The time point label for this specimen denotes: baseline before first vaccination. Vaccinee samples were obtained from the UK trials COV001 and COV002, which included a single-blind randomized controlled phase 2/3 trial of AZD1222 (ChAdOx1 nCoV-19) in healthy adults. For TCRbeta chain sequencing, PBMC samples from trial participants were taken at day 0 and at day 28 after the second dose. V drops 4 bases and J drops 0 bases, leaving 11 bases in between. Spanning cysteine to phenylalanine, the CDR3 consists of 15 amino acids. The retained sequence is limited to the CDR3, 45 bases, with the frame set at the first base. CDR1 SGHRS and CDR2 YFSETQ are derived from the germline V gene. The CDR3 regions of human TCRbeta chains were subjected to immunosequencing. The published analysis was carried out like this. Repertoire TCRs were matched against a reference library of SARS-CoV-2-specific TCRs generated with the MIRA antigen-specificity platform. Breadth was defined as the fraction of unique TCRs that were SARS-CoV-2-associated. Depth was defined as the fraction of total T cells that were SARS-CoV-2-associated. Each spike-specific TCR was assigned to its reactive spike region and to a CD4 or CD8 class using the MIRA data. Log10-transformed breadth and depth values were compared by one-way ANOVA with Sidak's multiple comparisons tests. Here the immuneACCESS table is served through TCRdb, limited to in-frame sequences with V and J called. Missing clones are a known gap in these copies; in checked studies unresolved V genes cover under half, and the rest lacks a known reason. V and J calls and clone size follow that table, whereas D and trimming were derived from the DNA. The sample data list 150,000 to 200,000 clones, and 85% to 95% of these were observed just once. 7.5% to 10% of the sample comes from the top ten.

The rearrangement joined TRBV5-1 to TRBJ2-1, with no confident D gene call. The receptor was derived from an adult in good health. The material sequenced was peripheral blood, taken on day 0 of AZD1222 vaccination. The bases are TGCGCCAGCAGCCCGCCCGGAAGCTCCTACAATGAGCAGTTCTTC. This yields the protein CASSPPGSSYNEQFF.